This TCR beta chain derives from a study of T cells after posttransplantation cyclophosphamide. Study-level findings and limits: Later post-transplant blood repertoires were often dominated by donor CD8+ memory clones. Blood and skin or GI T cell repertoires showed limited TRB overlap. TRB clonality was highly associated with recipient CMV seropositivity and reactivation.

Peripheral blood was collected from the related graft donor on the marrow donation day. A word on this clone: Its target is not known.

The repertoire was sequenced with immunoSEQ multiplex PCR; TCRdb's copy has only in-frame clones and lacks some. The table records 10,000 or so clones, approximately 89% of them present only once. This CDR3 has 14 amino acids. V lost 8 bases to trimming and J lost 4 bases, with 17 bases between them. The germline V gene encodes CDR1 MNHNS and CDR2 SASEGT. The V call is TRBV6-1, the J call TRBJ2-5; a possible D gene is TRBD1 (7 bases). The receptor was isolated from a woman aged 60 to 75 in good health, CMV-negative, and a related stem cell transplant donor. Sequencing used memory CD4+ T cells sorted from PBMCs. The CDR3 region is CASRRAEGAETQYF. CDR3 DNA sequence: TGTGCCAGCCGCCGGGCGGAGGGGGCAGAGACCCAGTACTTC.